This entry is about one T cell receptor beta chain. Its antigen remains unknown. Treatment here: 10-day PBMC culture with coronavirus spike peptide pools or control peptides (ViraFEST assay). An Oncomine TCR Beta short-read assay was used to sequence the DNA from cultured CD4+ T cells. TCRdb fed the PCR reads into MiXCR, producing one record per CDR3 protein. The sample lists 13,000 to 15,000 distinct CDR3 sequences, roughly half occurring once. These data come from a study of vaccination and CD4 T cells after COVID-19. CDR1 is DFQATT and CDR2 is SNEGSKA in the germline V gene (reference sequence). The CDR3 is 15 residues long. Trimming took 3 bases from V and 7 from J; bases not matched to a gene: 9.

Sample: cultured CD4+ T cells from blood, taken after SARS-CoV-2 vaccination. The chain couples TRBV20-1 to TRBJ1-6, with TRBD1 matching over 7 bases. The origin of this receptor is a human donor with COVID-19. The CDR3 reads CSASGTDTMNSPLHF. CDR3 coding DNA: TGCAGTGCTAGTGGGACAGATACTATGAATTCACCCCTCCACTTT.